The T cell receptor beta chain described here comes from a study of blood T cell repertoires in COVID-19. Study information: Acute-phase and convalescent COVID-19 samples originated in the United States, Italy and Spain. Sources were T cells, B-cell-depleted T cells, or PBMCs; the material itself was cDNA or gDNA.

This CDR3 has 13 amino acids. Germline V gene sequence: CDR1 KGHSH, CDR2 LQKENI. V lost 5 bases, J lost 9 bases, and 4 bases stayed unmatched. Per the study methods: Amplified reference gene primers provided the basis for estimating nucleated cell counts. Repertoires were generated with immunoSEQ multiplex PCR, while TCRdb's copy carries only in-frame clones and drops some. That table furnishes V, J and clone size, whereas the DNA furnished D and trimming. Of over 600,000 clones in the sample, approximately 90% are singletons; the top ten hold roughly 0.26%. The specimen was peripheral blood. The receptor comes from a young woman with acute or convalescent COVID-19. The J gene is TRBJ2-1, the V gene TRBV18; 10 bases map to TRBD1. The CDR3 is CASSVDRGLEQFF. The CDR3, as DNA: TGTGCCAGCTCAGTCGACAGGGGGCTTGAGCAGTTCTTC.